The 30 T cell receptor beta chains below were found in one sample sequenced in a study of T-cell memory formation after mild COVID-19. TCRdb itself ran the 5' RACE reads through MiXCR, one entry per CDR3 protein. The data contain hundreds of thousands of distinct CDR3 sequences, less than 25% of them singletons. Sequencing was done on a sample of PBMCs or a T cell subset sorted from them (not recorded which). These receptors were collected from an adult woman who had mild COVID-19 (a few samples of this study predate the infection). Cell type and time point are not known.

This clonotype was seen just once. This chain connects TRBV7-3 to TRBJ2-1, with 12 bases lining up with TRBD2. Germline V gene lookup returns CDR1 SGHTA and CDR2 FQGTGA. The CDR3 has 16 residues. The trim removed 6 bases at V and 4 bases at J, leaving 7 bases unmatched. The CDR3 DNA reads TGTGCCAGCAGTCCTTCGACTAGCGGGGGTTACAATGAGCAGTTCTTC. Its protein is CASSPSTSGGYNEQFF.

The CDR3 DNA reads as TGTGCCAGCAGCTGGGGGGGTCAGGATAGGTTGCATGAGCAGTTCTTC. Translated: CASSWGGQDRLHEQFF. The chain employs TRBV5-6 and TRBJ2-1, with TRBD2 matching over 7 bases. This CDR3 has 16 residues. The ends lost 3 bases at V and 8 bases at J; junction bases unmatched: 14. CDR1 and CDR2 from the germline V gene are SGHDT and YYEEEE.

In its sample, this clonotype was seen a few times. V and J are TRBV4-3 and TRBJ2-7, with a weak D call TRBD1 (6 bases). CDR3 length equals 16 residues. V lost 0 bases to trimming and J lost 6 bases, with 18 bases between them. Per the germline V gene, CDR1 is LGHNA and CDR2 is YSLEER. The CDR3 loop reads CASSQDLQTGPLEQYF. CDR3 DNA: TGCGCCAGCAGCCAAGATCTGCAGACAGGACCACTCGAGCAGTACTTC.

The V and J genes are TRBV18 and TRBJ2-3, with D unresolved. CDR3 size: 14 residues. CDR1 and CDR2 (germline): KGHSH, LQKENI. The V end was cut by 6 bases, the J end by 6 bases, with 16 bases between. CDR3 protein: CASSLTVGADTQYF. The CDR3 nucleotides are TGTGCCAGCTCGCTAACGGTCGGCGCGGATACGCAGTATTTT.

This clonotype appeared a few times. V usage is TRBV29-1 and J usage is TRBJ1-1, with D perhaps TRBD1 (5 bases). CDR1 and CDR2 from the germline V gene are SQVTM and ANQGSEA. V lost 0 bases and J lost 6, with 14 bases in between. The CDR3 is made up of 14 amino acids. CDR3 region: CSVEEIGGSSEAFF. The CDR3, as DNA: TGCAGCGTTGAAGAAATCGGGGGTTCATCTGAAGCTTTCTTT.

This clonotype came up a few times. This chain uses TRBV7-8 with TRBJ2-7; maybe TRBD2 (6 bases). Germline V gene lookup returns CDR1 SGHVS and CDR2 FQNEAQ. The V end was cut by 3 bases, the J end by 6 bases, with 12 bases between. The CDR3 runs to 13 residues. The CDR3 sequence is CASSFKRAGEQYF. Written as DNA, the CDR3 is TGTGCCAGCAGCTTCAAGCGGGCGGGCGAGCAGTACTTC.

The chain recombines TRBV20-1 with TRBJ2-5, with D possibly matching TRBD2 (5 bases). Trimming left V 3 bases short and J 3 bases short, with 11 bases between. The CDR3 has 13 residues. CDR1 and CDR2 from the germline V gene are DFQATT and SNEGSKA (reference sequence). CDR3 in amino acids: CSASIASKETQYF. CDR3 bases: TGCAGTGCTAGTATAGCGTCAAAAGAGACCCAGTACTTC.

This clonotype showed up just a few times. The rearrangement joins TRBV7-9 to TRBJ2-5; TRBD2 is a possible D gene (6 bases). The CDR3 is made up of 13 amino acids. Trimming left V 4 bases short and J 4 bases short, with 10 bases between. The germline V gene has CDR1 SEHNR and CDR2 FQNEAQ (reference sequence). CDR3 in amino acids: CASSWGVGETQYF. The CDR3, as DNA: TGTGCCAGCAGCTGGGGGGTCGGAGAGACCCAGTACTTC.

In its sample, this clonotype was seen a few times. V and J are TRBV7-2 and TRBJ2-4; D is undetermined. The germline V gene encodes CDR1 SGHTA and CDR2 FQGNSA. This CDR3 spans 13 amino acids. V was pared by 0 bases and J by 6 bases, with 6 bases between. CDR3 DNA sequence: TGTGCCAGCAGCTTAGCTTTAGGAAACATTCAGTACTTC. Translating it yields CASSLALGNIQYF.

In its sample, this clonotype was seen a few times. V usage is TRBV13 and J usage is TRBJ1-5; D may be TRBD1 (5 bases). CDR1 and CDR2 from the germline V gene are PRHDT and FYEKMQ (reference sequence). Trimming removed 2 bases at V and 0 bases at J, with 8 bases between. The CDR3 contains 15 residues. Written as DNA, the CDR3 is TGTGCCAGCAGCTTACACAGGAATAGCAATCAGCCCCAGCATTTT. This encodes CASSLHRNSNQPQHF.

The rearrangement joins TRBV11-2 to TRBJ2-7, with unresolved D. From germline, CDR1 is SGHAT and CDR2 FQNNGV. The V end lost 7 bases, the J end lost 0 bases, and 22 bases lay between the germline ends. This CDR3 spans 17 amino acids. As DNA, the CDR3 is TGTGCCAGCACCTTTGCGTTTCGCACAATCAACTCCTACGAGCAGTACTTC. Residues: CASTFAFRTINSYEQYF.

V is TRBV5-6 and J is TRBJ2-7, with D uncertain. This CDR3 comprises 15 residues. Germline V gene data show CDR1 as SGHDT and CDR2 as YYEEEE. The V end was cut by 0 bases, the J end by 2 bases, with 12 bases between. This CDR3 reads CASSLARAVPYEQYF. The DNA of the CDR3 is TGTGCCAGCAGCTTGGCCCGGGCGGTCCCCTACGAGCAGTACTTC. The whole variable domain, filled in from reference TRBV5-6 and TRBJ2-7, reads DAGVTQSPTHLIKTRGQQVTLRCSPKSGHDTVSWYQQALGQGPQFIFQYYEEEERQRGNFPDRFSGHQFPNYSSELNVNALLLGDSALYLCASSLARAVPYEQYFGPGTRLTVT.

The chain combines TRBV2 with TRBJ2-2; a possible D gene is TRBD2 (5 bases). The CDR3 covers 13 residues. The germline V gene encodes CDR1 SNHLY and CDR2 FYNNEI. Trimming took 5 bases from V and 7 from J, leaving 11 bases between them. The CDR3 reads CASSPVRDGELFF. Here the CDR3 DNA reads TGTGCCAGCAGTCCGGTGAGGGACGGGGAGCTGTTTTTT.

The rearrangement links TRBV7-2 to TRBJ2-1; 13 nucleotides match TRBD2. The CDR3 loop spans 18 amino acids. From germline, CDR1 is SGHTA and CDR2 FQGNSA. Trimming cost V 3 bases and J 9 bases; bases outside gene matches: 14. For the CDR3, the DNA is TGTGCCAGCAGCTTCGAGCCACCGGGACTAGCGGGGCATTCTGAGCAGTTCTTC. Its translation is CASSFEPPGLAGHSEQFF.

V is TRBV20-1 and J is TRBJ2-5; D remains unclear. In germline, CDR1 is DFQATT, CDR2 SNEGSKA (reference sequence). V was pared by 7 bases and J by 2 bases, with 8 bases between. This CDR3 is 11 amino acids long. CDR3 protein: CSEIVQETQYF. Written as DNA, the CDR3 is TGCAGTGAAATAGTTCAAGAGACCCAGTACTTC.

This clonotype was seen more than once but under ten times. This sequence joins TRBV11-2 and TRBJ1-2, with 11 bases matching TRBD1. This CDR3 region has 16 residues. The germline V gene has CDR1 SGHAT and CDR2 FQNNGV. Trimming removed 0 bases from V and 4 bases from J; junction bases left unmatched: 4. The CDR3 DNA follows: TGTGCCAGCAGCTTAGACAAGGGACAGGGGGGCTATGGCTACACCTTC. Residues: CASSLDKGQGGYGYTF.

This clonotype occurred a few times. The chain recombines TRBV29-1 with TRBJ2-1; D possibly corresponds to TRBD2 (5 bases). Trimming removed 5 bases from V and 1 base from J, with 6 bases in between. The CDR3 extends over 12 amino acids. Germline V CDR1 and CDR2: SQVTM, ANQGSEA. The CDR3 DNA reads TGCAGCGTTCTAGCATCCTACAATGAGCAGTTCTTC. It translates to CSVLASYNEQFF.

This clonotype was detected many times. J is TRBJ2-7 and V is TRBV7-2; 7 bases are shared with TRBD2. CDR3 length: 15 residues. J lost 4 bases, V lost 3 bases, and 9 bases had no gene match. Germline values: CDR1 SGHTA, CDR2 FQGNSA. The CDR3 loop reads CASSLWGGSTYEQYF. Written as DNA, the CDR3 is TGTGCCAGCAGCTTGTGGGGCGGGAGCACGTACGAGCAGTACTTC.

This clonotype has at least ten counts. The genes are TRBV6-5 and TRBJ2-4; D is possibly TRBD1 (6 bases). CDR1 is MNHEY, CDR2 SVGAGI, per germline. V shed 6 bases and J shed 6 bases, with 18 bases lying between them. The CDR3 is 15 residues long. The CDR3 region has the DNA TGTGCCAGCAGCTCCCCGGGGCAGGGGATAAACATTCAGTACTTC. Translating gives CASSSPGQGINIQYF.

The V call is TRBV12-3 or TRBV12-4, the J call TRBJ1-2; 7 bases are shared with TRBD1. The junction had 8 bases not matched to a gene; V was cut back by 6 bases and J by 4 bases. The CDR3 contains 14 residues. The CDR3, as DNA: TGTGCCAGCAGCAAGCCGGGACAGTTCTATGGCTACACCTTC. Protein sequence: CASSKPGQFYGYTF.

The gene calls are TRBV6-1 and TRBJ2-3; D not certain. V was shortened by 2 bases and J by 5 bases, with 8 bases between the two germline ends. Germline CDR1 MNHNS, CDR2 SASEGT. The CDR3 consists of 13 residues. The CDR3 region is CASSELYLDTQYF. CDR3 DNA sequence: TGTGCCAGCAGTGAATTGTACCTAGATACGCAGTATTTT.

This clonotype showed up just a few times. The chain joins TRBV11-2 to TRBJ2-3, with TRBD1 matching 8 bases. Looked up from germline, CDR1 is SGHAT and CDR2 is FQNNGV. The CDR3 totals 17 residues. J was trimmed by 6 bases and V by 0 bases; bases with no gene match: 11. CDR3 nucleotides: TGTGCCAGCAGCTTAGATTCGACAGGGGCTTTCTCGGATACGCAGTATTTT. This codes for CASSLDSTGAFSDTQYF.

This chain connects TRBV12-3 or TRBV12-4 to TRBJ1-2, with 7 bases identical to TRBD1. J was trimmed by 2 bases and V by 6 bases; bases with no gene match: 9. This CDR3 is 15 amino acids long. CDR3 DNA: TGTGCCAGCAGCCCCGAGGAACAGGGGAACTATGGCTACACCTTC. Encoded protein: CASSPEEQGNYGYTF.

This chain uses TRBV14 with TRBJ1-1, with TRBD1 as a possible D gene (5 bases). Germline CDR1 SGHDN, CDR2 FVKESK. CDR3 length equals 14 residues. Between the trimmed V and J ends, which lost 1 base and 3 bases, there was a span of 9 bases. CDR3 amino acids: CASSQGVGHTEAFF. CDR3 DNA sequence: TGTGCCAGCAGCCAAGGGGTGGGGCACACTGAAGCTTTCTTT.

The chain employs TRBV27 and TRBJ2-1; perhaps TRBD1 as D (5 bases). CDR1 and CDR2 from the germline V gene are MNHEY and SMNVEV (reference sequence). V was clipped by 2 bases and J by 5 bases, with 16 bases between them. This CDR3 has 16 amino acids. The CDR3 DNA follows: TGTGCCAGCAGTTTAAGGGGTGCCACTGGTCACAATGAGCAGTTCTTC. Residues: CASSLRGATGHNEQFF.

The chain employs TRBV7-9 and TRBJ1-1; TRBD1 matches 11 bases. The CDR3 covers 18 residues. The V gene's germline CDR1 is SEHNR and CDR2 FQNEAQ (reference sequence). The V and J ends lost 1 base and 3 bases, in that order; junction bases with no gene match: 10. The CDR3 region is CASSLVGTGGSVDTEAFF. The DNA for the CDR3 is TGTGCCAGCAGCTTAGTCGGGACAGGGGGATCGGTGGACACTGAAGCTTTCTTT.

This clonotype was seen a handful of times. The V call is TRBV30, the J call TRBJ1-5, with D perhaps TRBD1 (5 bases). CDR3 length: 13 residues. Per the germline V gene, CDR1 is GTSNPN and CDR2 is SVGIG (reference sequence). Between the trimmed V and J ends, which lost 3 bases and 4 bases, there was a span of 10 bases. CDR3 protein: CAWSSAGNQPQHF. The DNA for the CDR3 is TGTGCCTGGAGCTCGGCAGGGAATCAGCCCCAGCATTTT.

V and J are TRBV19 and TRBJ2-1, with D perhaps given as TRBD1 or TRBD2 (5 bases each). The CDR3 covers 16 residues. The germline V gene has CDR1 LNHDA and CDR2 SQIVND (reference sequence). The V end was cut by 5 bases, the J end by 5 bases, with 19 bases between. The CDR3 here is CASSPRDVDVDNEQFF. CDR3 sequence (DNA): TGTGCCAGTAGTCCCAGGGACGTTGACGTCGACAATGAGCAGTTCTTC. Based on the CDR3 plus reference TRBV19 and TRBJ2-1, the full variable domain is DGGITQSPKYLFRKEGQNVTLSCEQNLNHDAMYWYRQDPGQGLRLIYYSQIVNDFQKGDIAEGYSVSREKKESFPLTVTSAQKNPTAFYLCASSPRDVDVDNEQFFGPGTRLTVL.

This chain joins TRBV6-2 or TRBV6-3 and TRBJ2-7; 7 bases map to TRBD2. J gave up 7 bases and V 4 bases, and 13 bases lay outside the gene matches. Germline loops: CDR1 MNHEY, CDR2 SVGEGT. The CDR3 runs to 15 residues. The CDR3 here is CASSSFGGGPVEQYF. The CDR3 nucleotides read TGTGCCAGCAGTTCCTTCGGGGGAGGGCCGGTTGAGCAGTACTTC.

In this sample, this clonotype turned up a few times. The chain recombines TRBV10-3 with TRBJ2-3; 8 bases fit TRBD2. The CDR3 consists of 15 residues. Germline CDR1 ENHRY, CDR2 SYGVKD. V shed 3 bases, J shed 2 bases, and the junction held 4 bases outside the gene matches. The CDR3 DNA reads as TGTGCCATCAGTGAAAGCGGGGGAGACACAGATACGCAGTATTTT. It is translated as CAISESGGDTDTQYF.